This TCR beta chain was identified during a study of blood T cell repertoires in COVID-19. Study overall: Sources were T cells, B-cell-depleted T cells, or PBMCs; the material itself was cDNA or gDNA.

Germline values: CDR1 MDHEN, CDR2 SYDVKM. Trimming took off 3 bases at V and 10 bases at J, with 16 bases between the two ends. The CDR3 is 14 amino acids. Data came from immunoSEQ multiplex PCR; TCRdb stores just in-frame clones and leaves some out. The repertoire holds under 200,000 clones, with around 86% as singletons. This study enrolled people aged about 18 to 90 from around 25 US geographic areas. Each participant's cohort was designated according to participant-reported clinical history. This TCR was sampled from a middle-aged man with acute COVID-19. The genes are TRBV28 and TRBJ2-1; D remains unclear. The sample consisted of PBMCs or T cells enriched from blood (not recorded which). In nucleotides, the CDR3 is TGTGCCAGCAGTTTCCTCGGAGATCGGAGCGAGCAGTTCTTC. It encodes CASSFLGDRSEQFF.